These 23 T cell receptor beta chains share one sample of origin, sequenced in a study of identical twins. TCRdb passed the 5' RACE reads through MiXCR, listing each CDR3 protein once. The sample records 1.5 million to 2 million distinct CDR3 sequences, under 35% being singletons. The specimen sequenced was cord blood. The receptors were sampled from a newborn girl in good health.

This clonotype was found a few times. The V gene is TRBV5-1, the J gene TRBJ2-3, with TRBD2 matching over 8 bases. CDR1 and CDR2 (germline): SGHRS, YFSETQ. V trimming: 5 bases; J trimming: 4 bases; junction bases outside the gene matches: 6. This CDR3 has 14 residues. The CDR3, as DNA: TGCGCCAGCAGAGACGGGAGGGCCGCAGATACGCAGTATTTT. Its protein is CASRDGRAADTQYF.

This clonotype came up a few times. The V gene is TRBV24-1, the J gene TRBJ2-7; D tentatively fits TRBD1 or TRBD2 (5 bases each). The length of the CDR3 is 15 residues. V lost 3 bases, J lost 7 bases, and 18 bases lay in between. Germline-derived CDR1 and CDR2 are KGHDR and SFDVKD. The CDR3, as DNA: TGTGCCACCAGTGATCGGGGACGGGGTTTGGATGAGCAGTACTTC. As protein: CATSDRGRGLDEQYF.

A few counts support this clonotype. The chain employs TRBV4-1 and TRBJ1-5, with a possible D match to TRBD1 (5 bases). Between the trimmed V and J ends, which lost 3 bases and 3 bases, there was a span of 12 bases. Per germline, CDR1 MGHRA and CDR2 YSYEKL. This CDR3 comprises 15 residues. The CDR3 nucleotides read TGCGCCAGCAGCCAGCCCAGGGAACCCAATCAGCCCCAGCATTTT. Residues: CASSQPREPNQPQHF.

There are a few counts of this clonotype. The CDR3 loop is CSARDSAGQSETQYF. The DNA of the CDR3 is TGCAGTGCTAGAGACTCCGCGGGACAGAGTGAGACCCAGTACTTC. The rearrangement joins TRBV20-1 to TRBJ2-5, with a weak D call TRBD1 (7 bases). This CDR3 region has 15 residues. From germline, CDR1 is DFQATT and CDR2 SNEGSKA (reference sequence). Trimming took off 0 bases at V and 5 bases at J, with 16 bases between the two ends.

On this clonotype itself: Sequence at one end of the junction differs from germline and may be a read error. This rearrangement joins TRBV7-2 to TRBJ2-3; D is unclear. Germline CDR1 reads SGHTA; CDR2 reads FQGNSA. CDR3 length equals 12 residues. CDR3 in DNA: TGTGTCAGCAGCCTTCGCACAGATACGCAGTATTTT. This encodes CVSSLRTDTQYF.

Concerning this clonotype: This may stem from a read error, because a much larger clone lies one nucleotide away. This rearrangement joins TRBV29-1 to TRBJ2-2; D not resolved. Per the germline V gene, CDR1 is SQVTM and CDR2 is ANQGSEA. CDR3 length equals 11 residues. V was shortened by 3 bases and J by 6 bases, with 5 bases between the two germline ends. The DNA for the CDR3 is TGCAGCGTTGACAACGCCGGGGAGCTGTTTTTT. As protein: CSVDNAGELFF.

This clonotype was seen more than once but under ten times. The rearrangement uses TRBV7-2 and TRBJ2-5, with D unresolved. Trimming stripped 2 bases from V and 1 base from J, with 8 bases between. The CDR3 is made up of 14 amino acids. Looked up from germline, CDR1 is SGHTA and CDR2 is FQGNSA. The chain's CDR3 is CASSLTVVQETQYF. In DNA, the CDR3 is TGTGCCAGCAGCTTAACGGTGGTCCAAGAGACCCAGTACTTC.

This clonotype was seen at least ten times. V and J are TRBV27 and TRBJ2-7; D gene ambiguous. Germline V gives CDR1 MNHEY, CDR2 SMNVEV (reference sequence). The CDR3 has 14 amino acids. V lost 4 bases and J 2 bases, leaving 12 bases between the germline ends. CDR3: CASSSKTPPYEQYF. For the CDR3, the DNA is TGTGCCAGCAGTTCCAAGACTCCTCCCTACGAGCAGTACTTC.

Concerning this clonotype: At one end, the junction sequence differs from germline, possibly due to a read error. The gene calls are TRBV29-1 and TRBJ2-3; D perhaps matches TRBD1 (6 bases). The germline CDR1 and CDR2 sequences are SQVTM and ANQGSEA. The CDR3 runs to 13 residues. The CDR3 loop is CSVVWVLTGTQYF. DNA for the CDR3: TGCAGCGTTGTTTGGGTTCTGACAGGTACGCAGTATTTT.

The chain recombines TRBV7-8 with TRBJ1-2, with D perhaps TRBD1 (5 bases). The CDR3 has 14 residues. Trimming took 1 base from V and 6 from J, leaving 12 bases between them. Germline-derived CDR1 and CDR2 are SGHVS and FQNEAQ. CDR3: CASSLVQGDDGYTF. The CDR3, as DNA: TGTGCCAGCAGCTTAGTTCAGGGCGATGATGGCTACACCTTC.

This clonotype was detected many times. The gene calls are TRBV4-2 and TRBJ2-7; D is perhaps TRBD1 (6 bases). V shed 4 bases and J shed 3 bases, with 10 bases lying between them. Germline V CDR1 and CDR2: LGHNA, YNFKEQ. This CDR3 spans 13 amino acids. The CDR3 coding sequence is TGTGCCAGCAGCCGGACAGAAAACTACGAGCAGTACTTC. It encodes CASSRTENYEQYF.

The rearrangement joins TRBV30 to TRBJ2-7, with 8 bases matching TRBD2. There are 16 residues in the CDR3. Germline loops: CDR1 GTSNPN, CDR2 SVGIG (reference sequence). The J segment lost 0 bases and the V segment lost 1 base, leaving 8 bases of the junction unmatched. This CDR3 reads CAWSGTSRLSSYEQYF. The CDR3, as DNA: TGTGCCTGGAGTGGGACTAGCCGACTAAGCTCCTACGAGCAGTACTTC.

This clonotype was recorded a few times. The chain combines TRBV10-1 with TRBJ2-3, with D possibly TRBD2 on 5 matching bases. From germline, CDR1 is WNHNN and CDR2 SYGVQD (reference sequence). The germline V and J ends were trimmed by 0 bases and 0 bases, with 10 bases remaining between them. The CDR3 contains 16 residues. Here the CDR3 DNA reads TGCGCCAGCAGTGAGTCGTGGCGGACTAGCACAGATACGCAGTATTTT. This sequence encodes CASSESWRTSTDTQYF.

This chain joins TRBV6-5 and TRBJ1-2, with TRBD1 matching 10 bases. Losses at the gene ends were 2 bases for V and 5 bases for J; bases not matched to a gene: 5. The CDR3 covers 15 residues. Germline V gene lookup returns CDR1 MNHEY and CDR2 SVGAGI. CDR3 nucleotides: TGTGCCAGCAGTTACATGGACAGGGGGTTTTATGGCTACACCTTC. Residues: CASSYMDRGFYGYTF.

V and J are TRBV3-1 and TRBJ2-1; 15 nucleotides match TRBD2. The CDR3 runs 19 residues. Germline loops: CDR1 LGHDT, CDR2 YNNKEL (reference sequence). With V trimmed by 4 bases and J by 3 bases, 10 bases remained unmatched. DNA for the CDR3: TGTGCCAGCAGCCGCGGACTAGCGGGAGGGCTACCCCTCTACAATGAGCAGTTCTTC. Protein product: CASSRGLAGGLPLYNEQFF.

This clonotype showed up just a few times. The chain has TRBV29-1 and TRBJ1-2; D possibly corresponds to TRBD1 (5 bases). The CDR3 spans 16 residues. Looked up from germline, CDR1 is SQVTM and CDR2 is ANQGSEA. V was shortened by 4 bases and J by 1 base, with 19 bases between the two germline ends. This chain's CDR3 is CSVVPSGAWFNYGYTF. The CDR3 DNA reads as TGCAGCGTTGTTCCGTCCGGGGCTTGGTTTAACTATGGCTACACCTTC.

This clonotype has more than one count but fewer than ten. The V gene is TRBV5-4, the J gene TRBJ2-7; possibly TRBD2 for D (5 bases). Germline-derived CDR1 and CDR2 are SGHNT and YYREEE (reference sequence). Trimming stripped 3 bases from V and 0 bases from J, with 13 bases between. CDR3 length equals 15 residues. CDR3 residues: CASSSAPGSSYEQYF. CDR3 bases: TGTGCCAGCAGCTCTGCGCCGGGGAGCTCCTACGAGCAGTACTTC.

This clonotype was counted many times. V gene TRBV28 combines with J gene TRBJ2-5; D possibly corresponds to TRBD1 (5 bases). The CDR3 sequence is 12 residues long. Trimming stripped 7 bases from V and 2 bases from J, with 8 bases between. Looked up from germline, CDR1 is MDHEN and CDR2 is SYDVKM. CDR3 protein: CASTQGQETQYF. CDR3 coding DNA: TGTGCCAGCACCCAGGGTCAAGAGACCCAGTACTTC.

This clonotype has a handful of counts. The chain combines TRBV20-1 with TRBJ2-1; 13 bases agree with TRBD2. CDR3 length: 16 amino acids. CDR1 and CDR2 from the germline V gene are DFQATT and SNEGSKA (reference sequence). V lost 3 bases and J lost 0; bases outside the gene matches: 2. The CDR3 nucleotides read TGCAGTGCTAGGACTAGCGGGGGGCCCTCCTACAATGAGCAGTTCTTC. Translation gives CSARTSGGPSYNEQFF.

V gene TRBV9 combines with J gene TRBJ2-5; TRBD2 agrees at 10 bases. The V gene end was trimmed by 0 bases and the J gene end by 11 bases; junction bases not matched to a gene: 16. The CDR3 is 17 amino acids. From germline, CDR1 is SGDLS and CDR2 YYNGEE. The CDR3 reads CASSVVASGSAIYEQYF. CDR3 nucleotides: TGTGCCAGCAGCGTAGTGGCTAGCGGGAGCGCGATTTATGAGCAGTACTTC. The full variable domain, in which reference TRBV9 and TRBJ2-5 provide the parts outside the CDR3, is DSGVTQTPKHLITATGQRVTLRCSPRSGDLSVYWYQQSLDQGLQFLIQYYNGEERAKGNILERFSAQQFPDLHSELNLSSLELGDSALYFCASSVVASGSAIYEQYFGPGTRLLVL.

This clonotype appeared a few times. The CDR3 DNA is TGTGCCAGCATGGGGAAAGAGACCCAGTACTTC. As protein: CASMGKETQYF. The chain carries TRBV7-9 and TRBJ2-5; D is uncertain. The germline V gene has CDR1 SEHNR and CDR2 FQNEAQ (reference sequence). CDR3 size: 11 residues. Between the trimmed V and J ends, which lost 7 bases and 3 bases, there was a span of 6 bases.

This clonotype was seen more than once but under ten times. This rearrangement joins TRBV3-1 to TRBJ1-1; D not certain. CDR1 and CDR2 from the germline V gene are LGHDT and YNNKEL (reference sequence). The CDR3 is made up of 13 amino acids. Trimming left V 2 bases short and J 3 bases short, with 7 bases between. The CDR3: CASSQIPDTEAFF. The CDR3 DNA is TGTGCCAGCAGCCAAATTCCGGACACTGAAGCTTTCTTT.

A few counts support this clonotype. This sequence joins TRBV9 and TRBJ2-2, with TRBD2 matching 12 bases. The V segment lost 3 bases and the J segment 10 bases; nucleotides outside the gene matches: 4. CDR1 SGDLS and CDR2 YYNGEE come from the germline V gene. The CDR3 has 14 residues. CDR3 sequence reads: CASSASGGAVELFF. In DNA, the CDR3 is TGTGCCAGCAGCGCTAGCGGGGGGGCTGTGGAGCTGTTTTTT.